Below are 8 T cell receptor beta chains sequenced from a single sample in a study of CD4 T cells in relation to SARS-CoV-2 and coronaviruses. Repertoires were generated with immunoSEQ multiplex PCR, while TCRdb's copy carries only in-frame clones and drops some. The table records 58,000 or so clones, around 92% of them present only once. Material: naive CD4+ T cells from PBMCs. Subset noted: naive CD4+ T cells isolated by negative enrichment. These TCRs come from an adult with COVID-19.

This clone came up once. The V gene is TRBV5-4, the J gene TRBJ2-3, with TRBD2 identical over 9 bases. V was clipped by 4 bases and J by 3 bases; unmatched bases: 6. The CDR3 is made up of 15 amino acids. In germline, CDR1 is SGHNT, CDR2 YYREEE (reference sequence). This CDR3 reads CASSILAGVTDTQYF. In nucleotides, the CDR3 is TGTGCCAGCAGCATCTTAGCGGGAGTAACAGATACGCAGTATTTT.

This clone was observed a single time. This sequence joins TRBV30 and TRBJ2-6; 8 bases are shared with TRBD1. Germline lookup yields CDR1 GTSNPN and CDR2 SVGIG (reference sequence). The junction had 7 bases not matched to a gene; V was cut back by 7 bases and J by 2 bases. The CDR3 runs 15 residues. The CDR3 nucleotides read TGTGCCTCCGACAGGGGTGGCGCTGGGGCCAACGTCCTGACTTTC. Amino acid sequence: CASDRGGAGANVLTF.

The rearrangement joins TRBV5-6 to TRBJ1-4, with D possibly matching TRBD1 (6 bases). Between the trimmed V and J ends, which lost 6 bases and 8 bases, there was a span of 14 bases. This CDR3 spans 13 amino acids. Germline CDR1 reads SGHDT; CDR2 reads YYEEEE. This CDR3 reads CASTPGGREKLFF. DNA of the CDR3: TGTGCCAGCACCCCGGGGGGGCGGGAAAAACTGTTTTTT.

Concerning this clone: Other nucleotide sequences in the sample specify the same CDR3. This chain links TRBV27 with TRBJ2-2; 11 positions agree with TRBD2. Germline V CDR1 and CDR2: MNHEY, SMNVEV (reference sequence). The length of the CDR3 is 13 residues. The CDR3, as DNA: TGTGCTATCAGGACTAGCGGGCGCGGGGAGCTGTTTTTT. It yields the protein CAIRTSGRGELFF.

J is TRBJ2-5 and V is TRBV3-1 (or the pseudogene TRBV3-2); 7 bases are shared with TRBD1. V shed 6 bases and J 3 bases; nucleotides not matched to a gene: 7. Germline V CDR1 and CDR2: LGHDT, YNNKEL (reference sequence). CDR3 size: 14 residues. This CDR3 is CASRDRVKEETQYF. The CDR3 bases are TGTGCCAGCAGAGACAGGGTTAAAGAAGAGACCCAGTACTTC.

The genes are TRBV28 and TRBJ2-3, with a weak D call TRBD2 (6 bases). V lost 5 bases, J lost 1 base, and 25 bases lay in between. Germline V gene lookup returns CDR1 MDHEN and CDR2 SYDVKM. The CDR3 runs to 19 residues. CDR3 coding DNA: TGTGCCAGCAGTCAACGTCTCCCAATGACTAGAAAGGGCACAGATACGCAGTATTTT. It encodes CASSQRLPMTRKGTDTQYF.

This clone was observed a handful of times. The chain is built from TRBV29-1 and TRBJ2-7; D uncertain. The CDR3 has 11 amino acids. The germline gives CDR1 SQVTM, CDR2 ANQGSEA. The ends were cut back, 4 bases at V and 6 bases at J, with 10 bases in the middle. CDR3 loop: CSVVRSGEQYF. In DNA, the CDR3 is TGCAGCGTTGTCAGAAGTGGCGAGCAGTACTTC.

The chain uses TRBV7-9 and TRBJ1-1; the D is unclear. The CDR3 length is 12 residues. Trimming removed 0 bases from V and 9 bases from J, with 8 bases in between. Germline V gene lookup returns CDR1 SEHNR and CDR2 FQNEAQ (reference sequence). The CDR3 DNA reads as TGTGCCAGCAGCTTAGCGCGGAGAAAAGCTTTCTTT. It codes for CASSLARRKAFF.